The present entry profiles one T cell receptor beta chain with its context. The antigen is undetermined. A v3.0 immunoSEQ assay was performed at survey level. The repertoire was sequenced with immunoSEQ multiplex PCR; TCRdb's copy has only in-frame clones and lacks some. This sample yields tens of thousands of clones, of which 95% are seen a single time; roughly 8% belongs to the top ten. This record comes from a study of long-term antiretroviral therapy in people with HIV. General study findings and limits: Someone took the blood between the mid-2000s and the late 2010s, maybe while older ART regimens were in use.

Every HIV-positive participant received treatment in the United States. Germline V gene lookup returns CDR1 MDHEN and CDR2 SYDVKM. Trimming took off 6 bases at V and 7 bases at J, with 9 bases between the two ends. The CDR3 contains 12 residues. The sequences come from unsorted PBMCs, collected 5.3 years after starting antiretroviral therapy. V gene TRBV28 combines with J gene TRBJ1-4, with D perhaps matching TRBD1 (6 bases). The source is a young man with HIV. CDR3 sequence: CASRLQGEKLFF. In nucleotides, the CDR3 is TGTGCCAGCAGGTTACAGGGTGAAAAACTGTTTTTT.